This T cell receptor beta chain appears in the sequencing data of a study of beta chain features in type 1 diabetes. Study results and limitations: Type 1 diabetes patients had fewer VDJ junction insertions and more deletions. Within each of all four CD4+ subsets, Type 1 diabetes patients had TCRB CDR3s that were moderately but significantly shorter.

Around 110 mL of blood, on average, came from one heparinised draw per donor. Expressed TCRB transcripts were sequenced, since all the RNA that had been isolated was reverse transcribed. Average reads for naive, central memory and regulatory T cell samples were around 4 million. Assay used: immunoSEQ multiplex PCR; TCRdb lists only in-frame clones, some missing. The table lists hundreds of thousands of clones, approximately 15% of them singletons. Germline V gives CDR1 SQVTM, CDR2 ANQGSEA. V dropped 3 bases and J dropped 6 bases, with 14 bases sitting between them. The CDR3 sequence is 13 residues long. Comment on this clone: Its cognate antigen is unknown.

This receptor was taken from a young man with type 1 diabetes. Sequencing used naive CD4+ T cells from blood. The chain carries TRBV29-1 and TRBJ1-1, with no clear D. The CDR3 here is CSVESEDSAEAFF. The CDR3 DNA reads TGCAGCGTTGAGTCTGAGGACTCGGCTGAAGCTTTCTTT.